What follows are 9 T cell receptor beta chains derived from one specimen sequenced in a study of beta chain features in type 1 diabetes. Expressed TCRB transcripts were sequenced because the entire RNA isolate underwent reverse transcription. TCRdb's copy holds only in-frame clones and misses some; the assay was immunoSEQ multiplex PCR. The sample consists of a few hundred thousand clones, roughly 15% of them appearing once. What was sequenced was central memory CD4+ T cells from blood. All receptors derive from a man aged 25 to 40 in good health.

CDR3 in amino acids: CASGSYNSPLHF. The CDR3 region has the DNA TGTGCCAGCGGCAGTTATAATTCACCCCTCCACTTT. The genes are TRBV7-2 and TRBJ1-6, with D unclear. Germline loops: CDR1 SGHTA, CDR2 FQGNSA. This CDR3 has 12 amino acids. V lost 8 bases to trimming and J lost 4 bases, with 6 bases between them.

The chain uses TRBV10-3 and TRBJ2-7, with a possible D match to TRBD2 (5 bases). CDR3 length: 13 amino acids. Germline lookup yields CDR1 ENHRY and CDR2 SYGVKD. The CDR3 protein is CASSYGSGFEQYV. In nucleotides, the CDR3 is TGTGCCAGCAGTTACGGTTCGGGGTTCGAGCAGTACGTC.

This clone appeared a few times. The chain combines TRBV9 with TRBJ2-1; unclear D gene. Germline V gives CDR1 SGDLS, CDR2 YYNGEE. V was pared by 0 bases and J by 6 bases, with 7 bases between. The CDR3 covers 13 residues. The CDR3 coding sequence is TGTGCCAGCAGCGTAGGGGGTAGCAATGAGCAGTTCTTC. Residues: CASSVGGSNEQFF.

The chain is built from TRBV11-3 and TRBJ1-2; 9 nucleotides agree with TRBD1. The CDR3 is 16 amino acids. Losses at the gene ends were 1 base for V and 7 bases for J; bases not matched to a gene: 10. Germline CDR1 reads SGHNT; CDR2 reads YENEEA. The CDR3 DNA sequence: TGTGCCAGCAGCTTAGCGGGGACAGGGATACGTAGTGGCTACACCTTC. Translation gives CASSLAGTGIRSGYTF.

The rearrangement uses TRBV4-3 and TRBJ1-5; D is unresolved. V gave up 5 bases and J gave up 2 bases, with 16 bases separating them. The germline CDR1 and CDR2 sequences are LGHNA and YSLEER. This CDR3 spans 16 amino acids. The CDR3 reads CASSLAPKGGNQPQHF. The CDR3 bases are TGCGCCAGCAGCTTGGCTCCTAAGGGTGGCAATCAGCCCCAGCATTTT.

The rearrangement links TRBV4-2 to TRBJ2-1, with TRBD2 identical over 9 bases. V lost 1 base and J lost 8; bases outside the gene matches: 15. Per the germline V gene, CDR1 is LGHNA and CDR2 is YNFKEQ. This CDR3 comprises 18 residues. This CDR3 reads CASSQGVSGLAGLDEQFF. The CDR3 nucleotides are TGTGCCAGCAGCCAAGGCGTTTCGGGACTAGCAGGATTGGATGAGCAGTTCTTC.

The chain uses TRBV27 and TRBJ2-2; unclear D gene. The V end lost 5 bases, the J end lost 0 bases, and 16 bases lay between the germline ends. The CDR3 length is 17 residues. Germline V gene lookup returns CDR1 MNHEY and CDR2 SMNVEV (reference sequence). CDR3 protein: CASSPSPVIANTGELFF. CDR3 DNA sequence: TGTGCCAGCAGTCCCAGCCCCGTAATCGCGAACACCGGGGAGCTGTTTTTT.

CDR3 in amino acids: CASSFGRVSEQFF. In nucleotides, the CDR3 is TGTGCCAGCAGCTTCGGTCGGGTGAGTGAGCAGTTCTTC. This chain uses TRBV11-2 with TRBJ2-1; D is unresolved. Germline V CDR1 and CDR2: SGHAT, FQNNGV. The CDR3 sequence is 13 residues long. V was pared by 3 bases and J by 9 bases, with 12 bases between.

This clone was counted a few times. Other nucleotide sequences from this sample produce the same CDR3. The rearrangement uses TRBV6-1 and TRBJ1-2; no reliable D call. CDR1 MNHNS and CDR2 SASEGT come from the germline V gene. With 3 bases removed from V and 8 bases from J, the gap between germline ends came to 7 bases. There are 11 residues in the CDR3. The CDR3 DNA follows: TGTGCCAGCAGTGAGACACGGGGCTACACCTTC. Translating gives CASSETRGYTF.